The source of this TCR beta chain is a study of cytomegalovirus exposure and HLA in healthy donors. Primers: 60 Vbeta forward and 13 Jbeta reverse. The assay was immunoSEQ multiplex PCR, and TCRdb's table has in-frame clones only and misses some. Seen here are 110,000 or so clones, 70% to 80% observed once, and the top ten hold around 12%. Germline-derived CDR1 and CDR2 are SGHRS and YFSETQ. V lost 5 bases, J lost 5 bases, and 7 bases stayed unmatched. The CDR3 runs to 14 residues. This clone was recorded once. The antigen remains undetermined. Study findings and constraints: Most of the TCR beta V segments (in an earlier analysis) were productive either about 87% or about 30% of the time.

Sequenced material: PBMCs. This clonotype was obtained from a woman aged 40 to 50 in good health and CMV-seropositive. This chain joins TRBV5-1 and TRBJ2-5, with TRBD1 matching 9 bases. CDR3 DNA: TGCGCCAGCAGGGAAACAGGGGGCAAGGAGACCCAGTACTTC. This encodes CASRETGGKETQYF.